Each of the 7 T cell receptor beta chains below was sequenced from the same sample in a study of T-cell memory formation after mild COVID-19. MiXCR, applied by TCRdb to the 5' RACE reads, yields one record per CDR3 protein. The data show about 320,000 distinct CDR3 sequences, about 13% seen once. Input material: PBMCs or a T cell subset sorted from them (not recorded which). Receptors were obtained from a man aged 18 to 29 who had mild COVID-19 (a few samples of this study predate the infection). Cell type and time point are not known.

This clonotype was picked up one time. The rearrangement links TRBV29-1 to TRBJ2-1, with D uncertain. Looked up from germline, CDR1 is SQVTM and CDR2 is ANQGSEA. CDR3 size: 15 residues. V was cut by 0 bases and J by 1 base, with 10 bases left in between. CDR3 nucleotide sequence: TGCAGCGTTGAAGATAGTACCCGTTCCTACAATGAGCAGTTCTTC. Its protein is CSVEDSTRSYNEQFF.

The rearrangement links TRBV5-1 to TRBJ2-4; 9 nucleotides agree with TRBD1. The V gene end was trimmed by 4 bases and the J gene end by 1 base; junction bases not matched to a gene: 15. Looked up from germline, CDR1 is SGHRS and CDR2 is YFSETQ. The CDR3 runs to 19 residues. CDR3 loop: CASSVRDRDPSRAKNIQYF. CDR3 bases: TGCGCCAGCAGCGTCCGGGACAGGGACCCATCTCGGGCCAAAAACATTCAGTACTTC.

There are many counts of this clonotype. Here the CDR3 DNA reads TGCGCCAGCAGGAGGGGAATGAACACTGAAGCTTTCTTT. This gives the protein CASRRGMNTEAFF. The chain couples TRBV5-1 to TRBJ1-1; tentative D call: TRBD1 (5 bases). V shed 5 bases and J shed 0 bases, with 8 bases lying between them. Germline V gene sequence: CDR1 SGHRS, CDR2 YFSETQ. The CDR3 contains 13 residues. The full variable domain, its missing parts supplied by reference TRBV5-1 and TRBJ1-1, is KAGVTQTPRYLIKTRGQQVTLSCSPISGHRSVSWYQQTPGQGLQFLFEYFSETQRNKGNFPGRFSGRQFSNSRSEMNVSTLELGDSALYLCASRRGMNTEAFFGQGTRLTVV.

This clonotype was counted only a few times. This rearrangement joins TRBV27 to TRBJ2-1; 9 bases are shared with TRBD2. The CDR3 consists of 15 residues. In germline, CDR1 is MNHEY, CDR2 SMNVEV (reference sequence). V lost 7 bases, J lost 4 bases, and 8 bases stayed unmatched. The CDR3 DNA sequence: TGTGCCAGCACCCTCTCTAGCGGGGCTTACAATGAGCAGTTCTTC. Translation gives CASTLSSGAYNEQFF.

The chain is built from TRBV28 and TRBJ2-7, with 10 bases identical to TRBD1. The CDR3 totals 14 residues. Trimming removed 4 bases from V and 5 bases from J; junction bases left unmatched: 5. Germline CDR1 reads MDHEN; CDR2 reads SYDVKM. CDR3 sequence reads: CASSSGQGENEQYV. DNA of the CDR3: TGTGCCAGCAGTTCCGGACAGGGGGAAAACGAGCAGTACGTC.

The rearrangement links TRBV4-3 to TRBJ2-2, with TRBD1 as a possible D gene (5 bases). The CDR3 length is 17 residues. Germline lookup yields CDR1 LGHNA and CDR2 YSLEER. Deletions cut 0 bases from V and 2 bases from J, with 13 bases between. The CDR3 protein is CASSQDQGDTNTGELFF. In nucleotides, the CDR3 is TGCGCCAGCAGCCAAGATCAGGGCGACACTAACACCGGGGAGCTGTTTTTT.

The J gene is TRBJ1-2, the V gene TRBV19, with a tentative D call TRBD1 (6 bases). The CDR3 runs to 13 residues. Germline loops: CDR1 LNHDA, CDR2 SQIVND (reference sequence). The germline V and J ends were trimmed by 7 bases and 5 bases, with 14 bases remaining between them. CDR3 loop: CASTSSQGYGYTF. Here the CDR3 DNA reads TGTGCCAGTACCTCTTCACAGGGTTATGGCTACACCTTC.